This TCR beta chain was captured in a study of blood T cell repertoires in COVID-19. On the study more broadly: T cells, B-cell-depleted T cells, or PBMCs provided the cDNA or gDNA that served as material.

Recruits, aged roughly 18 to 95 years, lived in 24 US areas. Cohorts were determined from participant-reported clinical history. Cohort 3 recovery required two negative PCRs, clearance, or symptom resolution. Assay: immunoSEQ multiplex PCR; the TCRdb copy retains only in-frame clones and omits some. The sample has more than 300,000 clones, less than 90% seen once. The germline gives CDR1 SEHNR, CDR2 FQNEAQ (reference sequence). The ends were cut back, 6 bases at V and 2 bases at J, with 4 bases in the middle. This CDR3 has 11 residues. Sequencing used PBMCs or T cells enriched from blood (not recorded which). The chain employs TRBV7-9 and TRBJ2-5; D gene unclear. This receptor was taken from a woman aged 45-59 years who had recovered from COVID-19. The CDR3, as DNA: TGTGCCAGCAGTCAACAAGAGACCCAGTACTTC. This gives the protein CASSQQETQYF.